This TCR beta chain was found in a study of blood T cell repertoires in COVID-19. The CDR3 has 13 residues. Germline V gene sequence: CDR1 SGHTA, CDR2 FQGTGA. Germline trimming cut 4 bases from V and 6 bases from J; bases unmatched to any gene: 1. TCRdb's copy holds only in-frame clones and misses some; the assay was immunoSEQ multiplex PCR. The data show some 110,000 clones, 92% seen once. V gene TRBV7-3 combines with J gene TRBJ2-1; 9 bases map to TRBD1. Sequencing used peripheral blood. This TCR was recovered from a man aged 50-60 years with COVID-19, enrolled during active disease. CDR3: CASSWDRVNEQFF. The CDR3 DNA reads as TGTGCCAGCAGCTGGGACAGGGTCAATGAGCAGTTCTTC.